This T cell receptor beta chain was retrieved from a study of cytomegalovirus exposure and HLA in healthy donors. Study details: It was reported in a later analysis that the same platform had been used for the 90 to 150 validation repertoires as for the roughly 710 first-cohort repertoires. General observations from the study: High sensitivity and specificity were reportedly achieved when the classifier diagnosed cytomegalovirus status. There were 150 or so TCR beta chains listed as cytomegalovirus-associated.

As for this clone: As yet, its antigen is unknown.

TCRdb's copy holds only in-frame clones and misses some; the assay was immunoSEQ multiplex PCR. Of about 220,000 clones in the sample, roughly 84% were seen once. Trimming took 0 bases from V and 0 from J, leaving 13 bases between them. The CDR3 consists of 16 residues. The chain combines TRBV5-3 with TRBJ2-7; D unresolved. TRBV5-3 is identified as an open reading frame with a role that is uncertain. Sequencing was performed on PBMCs. This sequence was found in a woman aged 25 to 39 in good health and CMV-seropositive. The CDR3 sequence: CARSLDLPVRSYEQYF. CDR3 bases: TGTGCCAGAAGCTTGGACTTGCCGGTCCGCTCCTACGAGCAGTACTTC.